The 19 T cell receptor beta chains reported below all come from one sample, sequenced in a study of T cell responses to AZD1222 COVID-19 vaccine. The repertoire was sequenced with immunoSEQ multiplex PCR; TCRdb's copy has only in-frame clones and lacks some. The table includes roughly 84,000 clones, 70% to 90% detected once. The sequencing here drew on peripheral blood, taken on day 0 of AZD1222 vaccination. The origin of the receptors is an adult in good health.

V and J are TRBV7-2 and TRBJ2-5; TRBD2 matches 13 bases. In germline, CDR1 is SGHTA, CDR2 FQGNSA. The length of the CDR3 is 16 residues. The junction had 0 bases not matched to a gene; V was cut back by 1 base and J by 1 base. The CDR3 DNA is TGTGCCAGCAGCTTAGGACTAGCGGGAGGCCAAGAGACCCAGTACTTC. It codes for CASSLGLAGGQETQYF.

The rearrangement uses TRBV4-3 and TRBJ1-1; D is perhaps TRBD1 (5 bases). V shed 0 bases and J shed 1 base, with 9 bases lying between them. Germline V CDR1 and CDR2: LGHNA, YSLEER. The CDR3 contains 15 residues. DNA of the CDR3: TGCGCCAGCAGCCAAGAGGACACCTCGAACACTGAAGCTTTCTTT. Encoded protein: CASSQEDTSNTEAFF.

The genes are TRBV10-3 and TRBJ1-2; the D is unclear. Per germline, CDR1 ENHRY and CDR2 SYGVKD. The CDR3 contains 12 residues. The V end was cut by 4 bases, the J end by 2 bases, with 5 bases between. The CDR3 loop is CAISGSNYGYTF. CDR3 nucleotides: TGTGCCATCAGTGGGAGCAACTATGGCTACACCTTC.

The chain uses TRBV30 and TRBJ1-6, with 7 bases matching TRBD1. V lost 1 base, J lost 8 bases, and 2 bases stayed unmatched. Germline CDR1 reads GTSNPN; CDR2 reads SVGIG (reference sequence). There are 13 residues in the CDR3. The CDR3 here is CAWSGQGYSPLHF. The CDR3 DNA reads TGTGCCTGGAGTGGACAGGGATATTCACCCCTCCACTTT.

The V gene is TRBV19, the J gene TRBJ2-1, with TRBD1 matching over 10 bases. Losses at the gene ends were 7 bases for V and 6 bases for J; bases not matched to a gene: 3. The CDR3 extends over 13 amino acids. In germline, CDR1 is LNHDA, CDR2 SQIVND (reference sequence). The CDR3 nucleotides are TGTGCCAGTACCGGGACAGGGGTCAATGAGCAGTTCTTC. Translation: CASTGTGVNEQFF.

The table lists this clone with a few counts. Other DNA sequences of this sample code for an identical CDR3. This chain uses TRBV18 with TRBJ2-7, with TRBD1 matching 9 bases. V was pared by 2 bases and J by 3 bases, with 2 bases of the junction left unmatched. The CDR3 sequence is 14 residues long. The V gene's germline CDR1 is KGHSH and CDR2 LQKENI. The CDR3 DNA follows: TGTGCCAGCTCACCAGGGACAGGGCACTACGAGCAGTACTTC. Residues: CASSPGTGHYEQYF.

This chain joins TRBV19 and TRBJ1-2, with 10 bases identical to TRBD1. Germline assignment: CDR1 LNHDA and CDR2 SQIVND (reference sequence). The CDR3 has 14 residues. The ends lost 6 bases at V and 2 bases at J; junction bases unmatched: 3. The CDR3 loop reads CASSPGQGNYGYTF. The DNA of the CDR3 is TGTGCCAGTAGCCCGGGACAGGGGAACTATGGCTACACCTTC.

This chain connects TRBV7-9 to TRBJ1-2; D remains ambiguous. Trimming left V 5 bases short and J 2 bases short, with 12 bases between. Germline CDR1 is SEHNR and CDR2 is FQNEAQ (reference sequence). The CDR3 consists of 14 residues. The CDR3 region is CASSPRWSNYGYTF. Written as DNA, the CDR3 is TGTGCCAGCAGCCCCCGGTGGAGCAACTATGGCTACACCTTC.

The chain recombines TRBV18 with TRBJ1-1; weak D call: TRBD1 (6 bases). The germline V gene has CDR1 KGHSH and CDR2 LQKENI. The CDR3 is 16 residues long. Trimming took off 3 bases at V and 5 bases at J, with 19 bases between the two ends. This chain's CDR3 is CASSPSSRGLGTEAFF. As DNA, the CDR3 is TGTGCCAGCTCACCGTCGAGCAGGGGTCTTGGAACTGAAGCTTTCTTT.

The chain has TRBV7-2 and TRBJ2-7; D is ambiguous. The CDR3 contains 15 residues. Between the trimmed V and J ends, which lost 5 bases and 5 bases, there was a span of 19 bases. Germline-derived CDR1 and CDR2 are SGHTA and FQGNSA. CDR3 in amino acids: CASSLTSSPPHEQYF. The CDR3 coding sequence is TGTGCCAGCAGCCTTACTTCGAGCCCACCTCACGAGCAGTACTTC.

A single count supports this clone. The chain links TRBV27 to TRBJ1-1; D perhaps matches TRBD1 (5 bases). The germline V and J ends were trimmed by 6 bases and 10 bases, with 21 bases remaining between them. Germline values: CDR1 MNHEY, CDR2 SMNVEV (reference sequence). The length of the CDR3 is 14 residues. The CDR3 nucleotides read TGTGCCAGCAGCCCGGGGTATGGGCTAAGGGGAGCTTTCTTT. It translates to CASSPGYGLRGAFF.

This clone appeared a few times. This sequence joins TRBV7-2 and TRBJ2-7, with 7 bases fitting TRBD2. This CDR3 spans 14 amino acids. The germline gives CDR1 SGHTA, CDR2 FQGNSA. V shed 3 bases, J shed 0 bases, and the junction held 2 bases outside the gene matches. The CDR3 sequence is CASSFLAASYEQYF. In nucleotides, the CDR3 is TGTGCCAGCAGCTTCCTAGCGGCCTCCTACGAGCAGTACTTC.

The chain combines TRBV7-9 with TRBJ2-3; 8 nucleotides agree with TRBD2. V shed 5 bases, J shed 4 bases, and the junction held 17 bases outside the gene matches. CDR3 length equals 18 residues. CDR1 SEHNR and CDR2 FQNEAQ come from the germline V gene (reference sequence). CDR3 DNA: TGTGCCAGCAGCCTCGGGGGACTGAGCGGGAGACGGTCAGATACGCAGTATTTT. This translates into CASSLGGLSGRRSDTQYF.

This chain connects TRBV14 to TRBJ2-2, with TRBD1 matching over 8 bases. The germline V gene encodes CDR1 SGHDN and CDR2 FVKESK. Trimming took 8 bases from V and 5 from J; bases not matched to a gene: 10. The length of the CDR3 is 15 residues. In DNA form, the CDR3 reads TGTGCCAGCGCCGAGCGGACAGGGCTTACCGGGGAGCTGTTTTTT. Translating it yields CASAERTGLTGELFF.

The gene calls are TRBV19 and TRBJ2-7, with D perhaps TRBD2 (5 bases). The CDR3 sequence is 15 residues long. Looked up from germline, CDR1 is LNHDA and CDR2 is SQIVND (reference sequence). The V and J ends lost 5 bases and 4 bases respectively, with 18 bases between them. CDR3 sequence reads: CASSQSSRLRYEQYF. CDR3 sequence (DNA): TGTGCCAGTAGTCAGTCCTCGAGACTAAGGTACGAGCAGTACTTC.

As regards this clone: Other DNA sequences within the sample encode an identical CDR3. V and J are TRBV9 and TRBJ1-1; tentative D call: TRBD1 (5 bases). The germline V gene has CDR1 SGDLS and CDR2 YYNGEE. This CDR3 contains 14 residues. Trimming cost V 3 bases and J 3 bases, with 12 bases left between them. The CDR3 region is CASSALTGDTEAFF. The CDR3 DNA is TGTGCCAGCAGCGCCTTGACGGGGGACACTGAAGCTTTCTTT.

In the case of this clone: In the same sample, other DNA sequences code for this CDR3. This sequence joins TRBV9 and TRBJ2-5; no clear D. The germline CDR1 and CDR2 sequences are SGDLS and YYNGEE. Trimming left V 2 bases short and J 1 base short, with 6 bases between. The CDR3 sequence is 13 residues long. The CDR3 region has the DNA TGTGCCAGCAGCGTTGGCGGCCAAGAGACCCAGTACTTC. Translating it yields CASSVGGQETQYF.

This clone has just one count. This chain links TRBV7-3 with TRBJ2-3; 9 nucleotides match TRBD1. The V gene's germline CDR1 is SGHTA and CDR2 FQGTGA. The CDR3 length is 16 residues. The J segment lost 5 bases and the V segment lost 5 bases, leaving 11 bases of the junction unmatched. In nucleotides, the CDR3 is TGTGCCAGCAGCAAACAGGGGGCGCTGTCTGTAGATACGCAGTATTTT. Encoded protein: CASSKQGALSVDTQYF.

J is TRBJ2-5 and V is TRBV6-6; D not certain. Trimming pared 6 bases from V and 5 bases from J, leaving 10 bases between. Germline CDR1 and CDR2: MNHNY and SVGAGI (reference sequence). This CDR3 comprises 12 residues. CDR3 nucleotide sequence: TGTGCCAGCAGAACCGCACAGGAGACCCAGTACTTC. Translating it yields CASRTAQETQYF.